The rows below give T cell receptor beta chains drawn from one sample of a study of T cell clusters in autoimmune cytopenias. Reanalyzing the multiplex PCR reads, TCRdb keeps one entry per CDR3 protein, without DNA. In all, the sample yields some 4,000 distinct CDR3 sequences. Specimen: peripheral blood. These receptors were collected from a human donor with an autoimmune cytopenia or autoimmune hepatitis (not recorded which). CDR3s include the opening cysteine and the closing phenylalanine or tryptophan. Where a row states a size, it is once, few, many or the class of an expanded clone; other rows omit it.

abundance	j_gene	v_gene	CDR3aa
-	TRBJ2-1	TRBV20-1	CSAWTSGDLYEQFF
medium-sized	TRBJ1-1	TRBV29-1	CSVLRDGNTEAFF
medium-sized	TRBJ2-7	TRBV29-1	CSVVVSSYEQYF
-	TRBJ1-2	TRBV20-1	CSAISTGGYGYTF
medium-sized	TRBJ2-5	TRBV5-1	CASSLGPGIPQETQYF
medium-sized	TRBJ2-5	TRBV24-1	CATSDSEGAETQYF
-	TRBJ2-3	TRBV7-6	CASSKTGVDTQYF
medium-sized	TRBJ1-2	TRBV30	CAWSGGGGYGYTF
medium-sized	TRBJ2-3	TRBV6-5	CASSLGGKTTDTQYF
medium-sized	TRBJ1-2	TRBV29-1	CSVSTSGKYGYTF
medium-sized	TRBJ2-1	TRBV29-1	CSVVGTSGASYNEQFF
medium-sized	TRBJ2-2	TRBV29-1	CSVGAPIDTGELFF
medium-sized	TRBJ2-7	TRBV7-4	CASSNDRYEYEQYF
medium-sized	TRBJ2-6	TRBV6-5	CASRTKGSGANVLTF
medium-sized	TRBJ1-5	TRBV7-2	CASSLAPDQPQHF
-	TRBJ2-4	TRBV19	CASSTPSVAKNIQYF
-	TRBJ2-7	TRBV4-3	CASSPTGTVIYEQYF